What follows is one TCR beta chain and its context. Germline V gives CDR1 MNHEY, CDR2 SVGEGT. The CDR3 extends over 13 amino acids. V shed 2 bases and J shed 7 bases, with 9 bases lying between them. This entry comes from a study of T-cell reconstitution after alpha-beta-depleted transplantation in children. As it was prepared, the TCRbeta library received unique molecular identifiers. TCRdb passed the PCR reads through MiXCR, listing each CDR3 protein once. This repertoire shows nearly 550,000 distinct CDR3 sequences, approximately 20% found once; its top ten account for approximately 3%. The clonotype originates from a human donor who donated a stem cell graft to a child with acute lymphoblastic leukemia. The rearrangement links TRBV6-2 or TRBV6-3 to TRBJ1-5; D uncertain. This specimen consisted of PBMCs from the stem cell graft donor, obtained from the stem cell graft. The CDR3 reads CASSYGRNQPQHF. Here the CDR3 DNA reads TGTGCCAGCAGTTACGGGAGAAACCAGCCCCAGCATTTT.